This TCR beta chain was obtained from a study of cytomegalovirus exposure and HLA in healthy donors. Turning to the study itself: Among the approximately 400 genotyped donors, 65% to 90% were placed in the Caucasian-associated ancestry cluster. Study observations and caveats: The Asian-associated ancestry cluster reportedly had fewer N-insertions than the approximately 670-donor mean in a later analysis. It was approximately 160 TCR beta chains that were listed as cytomegalovirus-associated.

This clone is a singleton in its sample. Its antigen is unidentified. Germline CDR1 reads MGHRA; CDR2 reads YSYEKL. The CDR3 length is 13 residues. V lost 2 bases, J lost 4 bases, and 8 bases lay in between. The PCR contained 60 Vbeta and 13 Jbeta primers. Repertoires were generated with immunoSEQ multiplex PCR, while TCRdb's copy carries only in-frame clones and drops some. The sample consists of roughly 150,000 clones, approximately 83% of them appearing once. V gene TRBV4-1 combines with J gene TRBJ1-2; TRBD1 might be the D (6 bases). Sample: PBMCs. This receptor was obtained from a woman in her thirties or forties in good health and CMV-seronegative. The CDR3 loop reads CASSQQGTYGYTF. In DNA form, the CDR3 reads TGCGCCAGCAGCCAACAGGGGACCTATGGCTACACCTTC.